Listed below are T cell receptor beta chains from one sample, sequenced in a study of cytomegalovirus exposure and HLA in healthy donors. Clones were sequenced by immunoSEQ multiplex PCR, and TCRdb holds only the in-frame ones, with some missing. The sample contains 100,000 to 140,000 clones, 70% to 80% of which appear only once. The source material was PBMCs. The receptors here all came from a man younger than 35 in good health and CMV-seronegative. The CDR3 runs from the conserved cysteine through the conserved F or W. The order of the fields is clone size, J gene, D gene, V gene, CDR3 protein, CDR3 DNA. D genes are given only for firm matches. For some rows the clone size is stated as once, few or many, or as a class when expanded; others skip it.

>once|TRBJ2-7|NA|TRBV6-1
CASIQGMGWEQYF
TGTGCCAGCATCCAGGGGATGGGGTGGGAGCAGTACTTC
>few|TRBJ2-1|TRBD2|TRBV7-6
CASSLPSGATNEQFF
TGTGCCAGCAGCCTACCTAGCGGGGCTACCAATGAGCAGTTCTTC
>NA|TRBJ2-1|TRBD2|TRBV19
CASEGLAGGNEQFF
TGTGCCAGTGAGGGGCTAGCGGGGGGCAATGAGCAGTTCTTC
>few|TRBJ2-3|NA|TRBV6-1
CASSEVGGTADTQYF
TGTGCCAGCAGTGAGGTCGGGGGAACGGCAGATACGCAGTATTTT
>NA|TRBJ1-1|TRBD1|TRBV12-5
CASGLTLDRGPWNTEAFF
TGTGCTAGTGGTTTGACGCTAGACAGGGGCCCCTGGAACACTGAAGCCTTCTTT
>NA|TRBJ2-2|NA|TRBV19
CASTSSYHTGELFF
TGTGCCAGTACATCGAGTTACCACACCGGGGAGCTGTTTTTT
>NA|TRBJ2-7|NA|TRBV27
CASSLSRGAYEQYF
TGTGCCAGCAGTTTATCCCGAGGCGCCTACGAGCAGTACTTC
>NA|TRBJ1-2|TRBD1|TRBV4-3
CASSRATGSGGYTF
TGCGCCAGCAGCCGCGCGACAGGGTCTGGTGGCTACACCTTC
>NA|TRBJ2-1|TRBD2|TRBV29-1
CSVGNGRSGGHGEQFF
TGCAGCGTTGGCAACGGGAGGAGCGGGGGCCACGGTGAGCAGTTCTTC
>NA|TRBJ1-3|TRBD1|TRBV5-4
CASSDRTGRRSGNTIYF
TGTGCCAGCAGCGACCGGACAGGGAGGCGCTCTGGAAACACCATATATTTT
>NA|TRBJ1-2|TRBD1|TRBV5-5
CASSLDQGERGNYGYTF
TGTGCCAGCAGCTTGGACCAGGGGGAGAGGGGGAACTATGGCTACACCTTC
>NA|TRBJ2-4|TRBD1|TRBV13
CASSSRTGIDIQYF
TGTGCCAGCAGCTCCCGGACAGGGATAGACATTCAGTACTTC
>few|TRBJ2-1|NA|TRBV6-1
CATPGLPSGEQFF
TGTGCCACTCCGGGACTCCCCTCGGGGGAGCAGTTCTTC
>NA|TRBJ2-7|NA|TRBV11-2
CASSLRDEQYF
TGTGCCAGCAGCTTGCGGGACGAGCAGTACTTC
>once|TRBJ1-2|NA|TRBV11-1
CASSPERDYGYTF
TGTGCCAGCAGCCCTGAACGAGACTATGGCTACACCTTC
>NA|TRBJ2-7|TRBD1|TRBV7-2
CASSFTGGYEQYF
TGTGCCAGCAGCTTCACAGGGGGCTACGAGCAGTACTTC
>NA|TRBJ1-6|NA|TRBV2
CASSVQQGNSPLHF
TGTGCCAGCAGTGTGCAACAGGGTAATTCACCCCTCCACTTT
>NA|TRBJ1-2|NA|TRBV2
CASNWGRNYGYTF
TGTGCCAGCAATTGGGGGAGGAACTATGGCTACACCTTC
>medium-sized|TRBJ1-2|TRBD1|TRBV4-3
CASSQDLLQGEAYGYTF
TGCGCCAGCAGCCAAGATCTTCTACAGGGGGAGGCCTATGGCTACACCTTC
>NA|TRBJ1-2|NA|TRBV18
CASSPRQADYGYTF
TGTGCCAGCTCACCACGACAGGCGGACTATGGCTACACCTTC
>NA|TRBJ2-5|TRBD2|TRBV19
CASSTGTSGGQETQYF
TGTGCCAGTAGTACAGGGACTAGCGGGGGCCAAGAGACCCAGTACTTC
>few|TRBJ1-5|NA|TRBV19
CASSIRRKVEDQPQHF
TGTGCCAGTAGTATAAGGCGCAAGGTGGAGGATCAGCCCCAGCATTTT
>NA|TRBJ1-6|TRBD1|TRBV6-6
CASSTGDRGDNSPLHF
TGTGCCAGCAGTACCGGCGACAGGGGGGATAATTCACCCCTCCACTTT
>NA|TRBJ2-7|NA|TRBV12-5
CASGLGFLVSYEQYF
TGTGCTAGTGGTTTGGGATTTTTAGTCTCCTACGAGCAGTACTTC
>NA|TRBJ2-1|NA|TRBV7-8
CASSLEAGSSSYNEQFF
TGTGCCAGCAGCTTAGAGGCAGGCTCCAGCTCCTACAATGAGCAGTTCTTC
>NA|TRBJ1-6|TRBD1|TRBV5-1
CASSLGTANSPLHF
TGCGCCAGCAGCCTCGGGACAGCCAATTCACCCCTCCACTTT
>NA|TRBJ2-3|NA|TRBV5-6
CASSLGSHSTDTQYF
TGTGCCAGCAGCTTAGGGAGTCATAGCACAGATACGCAGTATTTT
>NA|TRBJ2-5|TRBD2|TRBV5-1
CASSFGLAGGGETQYF
TGCGCCAGCAGCTTTGGACTAGCGGGGGGCGGTGAGACCCAGTACTTC
>NA|TRBJ2-7|TRBD2|TRBV9
CASSVGGTSSYEQYF
TGTGCCAGCAGCGTAGGAGGGACTAGCTCCTACGAGCAGTACTTC
>NA|TRBJ1-1|NA|TRBV28
CASSPLSRGEFEAFF
TGTGCCAGCAGCCCATTGTCCAGGGGTGAATTTGAAGCTTTCTTT
>NA|TRBJ1-2|TRBD1|TRBV6-5
CASSYFGQGIGYTF
TGTGCCAGCAGTTACTTCGGACAGGGGATCGGCTACACCTTC
>NA|TRBJ2-7|NA|TRBV6-5
CASSYKGTGEQYF
TGTGCCAGCAGTTACAAGGGTACAGGCGAGCAGTACTTC
>NA|TRBJ1-5|TRBD1|TRBV7-8
CASSHGQEFEPQHF
TGTGCCAGCAGCCACGGACAGGAGTTTGAGCCCCAGCATTTT
>NA|TRBJ1-2|NA|TRBV9
CASSVEGGYGYTF
TGTGCCAGCAGCGTAGAGGGAGGCTATGGCTACACCTTC
>NA|TRBJ1-6|NA|TRBV11-2
CASSLERYSPLHF
TGTGCCAGCAGCTTAGAGCGGTATTCACCCCTCCACTTT
>NA|TRBJ1-3|NA|TRBV9
CASRRGGRSGGNTIYF
TGTGCCAGCCGGCGAGGGGGTAGGTCGGGTGGAAACACCATATATTTT
>once|TRBJ1-3|TRBD1|TRBV4-2
CASSQPGTDSGNTIYF
TGTGCCAGCAGCCAACCTGGGACAGACTCTGGAAACACCATATATTTT
>NA|TRBJ2-1|NA|TRBV4-3
CASSQRKTGNDEQFF
TGCGCCAGCAGCCAACGTAAAACAGGGAATGATGAGCAGTTCTTC
>NA|TRBJ1-1|NA|TRBV15
CATSRDTQVGTEAFF
TGTGCCACCAGCAGAGATACGCAGGTAGGCACTGAAGCTTTCTTT
>NA|TRBJ2-3|NA|TRBV7-7
CASSLGGLKDTQYF
TGTGCCAGCAGCTTAGGAGGGTTGAAAGATACGCAGTATTTT
>few|TRBJ1-4|TRBD1|TRBV2
CASRRGQINEKLFF
TGTGCCAGCAGGAGGGGACAGATTAATGAAAAACTGTTTTTT
>once|TRBJ1-2|NA|TRBV6-1
CASRKGVYGYPF
TGTGCCAGCAGAAAAGGGGTCTATGGCTACCCCTTC
>once|TRBJ1-5|TRBD1|TRBV5-1
CASSTPGQGSSNQPQHF
TGCGCCAGCAGCACGCCGGGACAGGGAAGCTCTAATCAGCCCCAGCATTTT
>few|TRBJ1-3|NA|TRBV15
CATSRDRAGDTIYF
TGTGCCACCAGCAGAGACAGGGCAGGAGACACCATATATTTT
>NA|TRBJ2-2|TRBD2|TRBV4-2
CASSPGTSGRLAGELFF
TGTGCCAGCAGCCCCGGGACTAGCGGTCGCCTGGCCGGGGAGCTGTTTTTT
>NA|TRBJ2-1|NA|TRBV11-2
CASSPRGALGSYNEQFF
TGTGCCAGCAGCCCCCGGGGGGCCCTTGGCTCCTACAATGAGCAGTTCTTC
>NA|TRBJ2-7|TRBD1|TRBV7-9
CASREGQAYEQYF
TGTGCCAGCAGAGAGGGACAGGCCTACGAGCAGTACTTC
>NA|TRBJ2-1|NA|TRBV6-1
CASSVGGQYNEQFF
TGTGCCAGCAGTGTGGGGGGACAGTACAATGAGCAGTTCTTC
>once|TRBJ1-1|NA|TRBV7-8
CASSPPVLGAEAFF
TGTGCCAGCAGCCCCCCCGTACTGGGCGCTGAAGCTTTCTTT
>NA|TRBJ2-3|TRBD2|TRBV5-1
CASSPLRGGVGTDTQYF
TGCGCCAGCAGCCCCCTCCGGGGGGGCGTCGGGACAGATACGCAGTATTTT
>NA|TRBJ1-5|TRBD1|TRBV19
CASSQGQALAQHF
TGTGCCAGTAGTCAGGGACAGGCATTGGCCCAGCATTTT
>once|TRBJ1-2|NA|TRBV5-1
CASSPSATSYGYTF
TGCGCCAGCAGCCCCTCCGCTACGTCCTATGGCTACACCTTC